This T cell receptor beta chain was captured in a study of memory CD4+ T cells and cytomegalovirus serostatus. Assay used: immunoSEQ multiplex PCR; TCRdb lists only in-frame clones, some missing. The sample consists of under 50,000 clones, roughly four fifths of them appearing once. Single viable CD3+CD4+CD8-CD45RO+ cells were sorted as the memory CD4+ T cells. Per the germline V gene, CDR1 is SGHRS and CDR2 is YFSETQ. The CDR3 is made up of 14 amino acids. The V end was cut by 0 bases, the J end by 9 bases, with 13 bases between. Specimen: memory CD4+ T cells from blood. The receptor comes from an adult in good health and CMV-seronegative. This chain uses TRBV5-1 with TRBJ2-1, with a tentative D call TRBD1 (5 bases). The CDR3 DNA follows: TGCGCCAGCAGCTTGGTGGCAGGGCGTAGTGAGCAGTTCTTC. This sequence encodes CASSLVAGRSEQFF.